Listed below are T cell receptor beta chains from one sample, sequenced in a study of breast tumors, draining lymph nodes, adjacent tissues. In TCRdb, the multiplex PCR reads were re-called with MiXCR into one record per CDR3 protein. This table holds about 230,000 distinct CDR3 sequences, around 32% found once. The specimen sequenced was axillary lymph node tissue. The source is a female donor with breast cancer. Some clones in this sample may be carry-over from other donors' samples. Both conserved end residues are part of each CDR3. D genes are given only for firm matches. Clone size is given for some rows only: seen once, a few or many times, or a class if the clone is expanded.

-,TRBV12-3/TRBV12-4,TRBJ2-4,TRBD2,TGTGCCAGCAGTTTATCACTAGCGGGAGTAAACATTCAGTACTTC,CASSLSLAGVNIQYF
-,TRBV24-1,TRBJ2-7,TRBD1,TGCGCCACCACCGTAGGGGACAGGGGGAGGGGTGACGAGCAGTACTTC,CATTVGDRGRGDEQYF
few,TRBV6-1,TRBJ2-5,-,TGTGCCAGCAGTCCCCGTCGAGAGACCCAGTACTTC,CASSPRRETQYF
many,TRBV4-3,TRBJ1-5,TRBD1,TGCGCCAGCAGCCAAGAGAGGGGACAGAATCAGCCCCAGCATTTT,CASSQERGQNQPQHF
-,TRBV24-1,TRBJ2-1,-,TGTGCCACCGGCGCAGGGGATTACTCCTACAATGAGCAGTTCTTC,CATGAGDYSYNEQFF
many,TRBV19,TRBJ2-7,TRBD1,TGTGCCAGTAGTAAAGGGACAGGGGGCAAGTACGAGCAGTACTTC,CASSKGTGGKYEQYF
once,TRBV2,TRBJ2-2,-,TGTGCCTTCGGGGCACTGAACACCGGGGAGCTGTTTTTT,CAFGALNTGELFF
-,TRBV2,TRBJ2-7,-,TGTGCCAGCCCGCGATCAGGGCAATATCACGAGCGGTACTTC,CASPRSGQYHERYF
many,TRBV10-3,TRBJ2-1,TRBD2,TGTGCCATCAGTGAGTCGAAGGTAGCGGGATGGGTTGTAAATGAGCAGTTCTTC,CAISESKVAGWVVNEQFF
many,TRBV18,TRBJ2-3,-,TGTGCCAGCAGCCCCAGCACAGATACGCAGTATTTT,CASSPSTDTQYF
-,TRBV20-1,TRBJ1-4,-,TGCAGTGCTACCGGAACTAGCGGAAAACTGTTTTTT,CSATGTSGKLFF
many,TRBV30,TRBJ1-5,-,TGTGCCTGGAGTGAAGGGATTTTGCAGCCCCAGCATTTT,CAWSEGILQPQHF
many,TRBV6-4,TRBJ2-5,-,TGTGCCAGCAGGCAGAGCGAGACCCAGTACTTC,CASRQSETQYF
many,TRBV15,TRBJ2-1,TRBD2,TGTGCCACCAGCAGACCCCCGGCCAGCGGGAGTATCAATGAGCAGTTCTTC,CATSRPPASGSINEQFF
many,TRBV20-1,TRBJ2-3,TRBD1,TGCAGTGCTAGGGACAGGAAGAGCACAGATACGCAGTATTTT,CSARDRKSTDTQYF
many,TRBV20-1,TRBJ2-1,TRBD2,TGCAGTGCCGGACGCAGACTAGCGGGAACCTACAATGAGCAGTTCTTC,CSAGRRLAGTYNEQFF
-,TRBV19,TRBJ2-4,-,TGTGCCACCGTAGGAGGAGGGGGGCTCGCCAAAAACATTCAGTACTTC,CATVGGGGLAKNIQYF
-,TRBV9,TRBJ1-1,-,TGTGCCAGCAGCTCCCGGGGGGGTCGGGGCACTGAAGCTTTCTTT,CASSSRGGRGTEAFF
many,TRBV5-1,TRBJ1-2,-,TGCGCCAGCAGCTTGGCCGGGAGAGGCTACACCTTC,CASSLAGRGYTF
many,TRBV11-3,TRBJ2-3,TRBD2,TGTGCCAGCAGGGGGGGACTAGCGGGACCAGATACGCAGTATTTT,CASRGGLAGPDTQYF
many,TRBV7-8,TRBJ2-3,-,TGTGCCAGCAGCCCGAGGGAGACCACAGATACGCAGTATTTT,CASSPRETTDTQYF
many,TRBV2,TRBJ2-1,-,TGTGCCAGCGTGGCCCTCGGGGTGAATGAGCAGTTCTTC,CASVALGVNEQFF
few,TRBV12-3/TRBV12-4,TRBJ2-1,-,TGTGCCAGCAGTTTCGGGCTTTCGACCTACAATGAGCAGTTCTTC,CASSFGLSTYNEQFF
many,TRBV5-1,TRBJ2-3,TRBD2,TGCGCCAGCAGAGGTAGCGGGTCTTCAGATACGCAGTATTTT,CASRGSGSSDTQYF
many,TRBV6-5,TRBJ1-2,TRBD1,TGTGCCAGCAGTTACTTCCAGGGGGGTGGTGGCTACACCTTC,CASSYFQGGGGYTF
-,TRBV5-1,TRBJ2-7,-,TGCGCCAGCAGCCTTGGCGTCGGGCACGAGCAGTACTTC,CASSLGVGHEQYF
-,TRBV20-1,TRBJ1-5,-,TGCAGTGCTAGAGATCCGACAGCTGACCAGCCCCAGCATTTT,CSARDPTADQPQHF
-,TRBV15,TRBJ1-2,-,TGTGCCACCAGCAGAGACGATGGGGTCTATGGCTACACCTTC,CATSRDDGVYGYTF
-,TRBV20-1,TRBJ2-1,TRBD2,TGCAGTGCTAGAGCCCTAGCGGGAGTTGGCGGGCAGTTCTTC,CSARALAGVGGQFF
many,TRBV20-1,TRBJ2-7,TRBD2,TGCAGTGCTGCCCTAGCGGGAAACGACGAGCAGTACTTC,CSAALAGNDEQYF
many,TRBV12-3/TRBV12-4,TRBJ2-1,-,TGTGCCAGCACCGGGGGGCTTGTTGGGACCTCCAATGAGCAGTTCTTC,CASTGGLVGTSNEQFF
few,TRBV6-5,TRBJ2-4,TRBD1,TGTGCCAGCAGTTCGGGACAGGGAAACATTCAGTACTTC,CASSSGQGNIQYF
-,TRBV20-1,TRBJ1-5,-,TGCAGTGCTAGAGGGGCTAGCGGGAGGGGTAGCAATCAGCCCCAGCATTTT,CSARGASGRGSNQPQHF
many,TRBV2,TRBJ1-5,-,TGTGCCACCAAGAGGGACGACAATCAGCCCCAGCATTTT,CATKRDDNQPQHF
many,TRBV19,TRBJ1-3,-,TGTGCCAGTAGTATGCCTGGCAGGCCGAGCTCTGGAAACACCATATATTTT,CASSMPGRPSSGNTIYF
-,TRBV18,TRBJ1-1,-,TGTGCCAGCTCACCTAACAGAGATGAAGCTTTCTTT,CASSPNRDEAFF
many,TRBV15,TRBJ1-4,-,TGTGCCACCAGGCCAAGGACGGGGGCGGGGGAAAAACTGTTTTTT,CATRPRTGAGEKLFF
-,TRBV20-1,TRBJ1-5,-,TGCAGTACTAGAGATCAGGGGCAGCCCCAGCATTTT,CSTRDQGQPQHF
many,TRBV7-2,TRBJ2-3,TRBD2,TGTGCCAGCAGCCAGATAAGTTCCGGGGGGTCTAATACGCAGTATTTT,CASSQISSGGSNTQYF
-,TRBV24-1,TRBJ2-5,TRBD2,TGTGCCATCAGTGATCCGGGACTAGGCGAGACCCAGTACTTC,CAISDPGLGETQYF
once,TRBV7-6,TRBJ2-2,TRBD1,TGTGCCAGCAGCCTTGTGACAGGGGTCACCGGGGGGCTGTTTTTT,CASSLVTGVTGGLFF
once,TRBV6-5,TRBJ1-5,-,TGTGCCAGCAGTCAAACCCGGGAGACCCAGCATTTT,CASSQTRETQHF
many,TRBV4-2,TRBJ2-1,-,TGTGCCAGCAGCCAAGAGGACGGGGCTAGCATCGGCGTCGGTGAGCAGTTCTTC,CASSQEDGASIGVGEQFF
many,TRBV6-5,TRBJ1-5,TRBD1,TGTGCCAGCAGTAGGACAGGGGGCCATCAGCCCCAGCATTTT,CASSRTGGHQPQHF
many,TRBV14,TRBJ1-3,-,TGTGCCAGCAGCTGGGTGGAGGACACCATATATTTT,CASSWVEDTIYF
many,TRBV11-3,TRBJ2-7,-,TGTGCCAGCAGCTTAGAAGGGACACACTACGAGCAGTACTTC,CASSLEGTHYEQYF
-,TRBV6-1,TRBJ1-5,-,TGTGCAGCAGTGTCGGGCCTTGAGGGAAGCAATCAGCCCCAGCATTTT,CAAVSGLEGSNQPQHF
many,TRBV10-3,TRBJ2-3,-,TGTGCCACAGGCCGGCGGCAGGGTCCAGATACGCAGTATTTT,CATGRRQGPDTQYF
many,TRBV30,TRBJ2-6,-,TGTGCCTGGAGTGCTTGGGGGGCCCAACCATCTGGGGCCAACGTCCTGACTTTC,CAWSAWGAQPSGANVLTF
-,TRBV7-6,TRBJ1-1,-,TGTGCCAGCAGCTTAAAGGGACCGGGGGGCACTGAAGCTTTCTTT,CASSLKGPGGTEAFF
few,TRBV6-5,TRBJ1-6,-,TGTGCCAGCAGGCACGGGTGGGGGAGAGGGGCTGGAGGATCACCCCTCCACTTT,CASRHGWGRGAGGSPLHF
many,TRBV7-8,TRBJ2-3,-,TGTGCCAGCAGCGACACTAGCAGTAGCACAGATACGCAGTATTTT,CASSDTSSSTDTQYF
many,TRBV5-1,TRBJ2-7,-,TGCGCCAGCAGCTTGTCCGGGACGGCTCCATACGAGCAGTACTTC,CASSLSGTAPYEQYF
many,TRBV20-1,TRBJ2-7,TRBD1,TGCAGTGCCGAGACAGGGCGCGAGCAGTACTTC,CSAETGREQYF
-,TRBV25-1,TRBJ2-5,-,TGTGCCAGCAGTGCTGAGGCAAGACAAGAGACCCAGTACTTC,CASSAEARQETQYF
-,TRBV5-5,TRBJ2-6,TRBD1,TGTGCCAGCATCCTCCGGCCGGGACAGGGCCTCTTTGGGGCCAACGTCCTGACTTTC,CASILRPGQGLFGANVLTF
-,TRBV19,TRBJ2-7,-,TGTGCCAGTAGTATGGAAGGGACACAGGTTTTCTACGAGCAGTACTTC,CASSMEGTQVFYEQYF
few,TRBV3-1,TRBJ2-7,TRBD2,TGTGCCAGCAGCCCACCCAGCGGGAGGTTCTACGAGCAGTACTTC,CASSPPSGRFYEQYF
many,TRBV20-1,TRBJ1-6,-,TGCAGTGCTAGAGATTTTATAGATTCACCCCTCCACTTT,CSARDFIDSPLHF
-,TRBV20-1,TRBJ1-4,-,TGCAGTGCTCAGTTTACGGGAGACCACGGCTCCTACAATGAAAAACTGTTTTTT,CSAQFTGDHGSYNEKLFF